The present entry profiles one TCR beta chain with its context. This sample was taken from a study of shared T cell receptors in the human thymus. The J segment lost 3 bases and the V segment lost 0 bases, leaving 11 bases of the junction unmatched. Germline-derived CDR1 and CDR2 are SGHDT and YYEEEE. CDR3 length equals 18 residues. TCRdb keeps only in-frame clones here, not all; method: immunoSEQ multiplex PCR. Of some 660,000 clones listed, around 87% were seen once; the top ten hold about 0.0094%. The same sample was also used in a study of human thymus T cells. Turning to that study: Thymic and blood repertoires showed apparently biased V and J gene usage.

The sample consisted of thymocytes. The chain has TRBV5-6 and TRBJ2-1, with TRBD1 identical over 8 bases. This TCR derives from a boy less than two years old with a congenital heart defect. The CDR3 loop reads CASSLGTGPAEFYNEQFF. In nucleotides, the CDR3 is TGTGCCAGCAGCTTGGGGACAGGGCCCGCGGAGTTCTACAATGAGCAGTTCTTC.